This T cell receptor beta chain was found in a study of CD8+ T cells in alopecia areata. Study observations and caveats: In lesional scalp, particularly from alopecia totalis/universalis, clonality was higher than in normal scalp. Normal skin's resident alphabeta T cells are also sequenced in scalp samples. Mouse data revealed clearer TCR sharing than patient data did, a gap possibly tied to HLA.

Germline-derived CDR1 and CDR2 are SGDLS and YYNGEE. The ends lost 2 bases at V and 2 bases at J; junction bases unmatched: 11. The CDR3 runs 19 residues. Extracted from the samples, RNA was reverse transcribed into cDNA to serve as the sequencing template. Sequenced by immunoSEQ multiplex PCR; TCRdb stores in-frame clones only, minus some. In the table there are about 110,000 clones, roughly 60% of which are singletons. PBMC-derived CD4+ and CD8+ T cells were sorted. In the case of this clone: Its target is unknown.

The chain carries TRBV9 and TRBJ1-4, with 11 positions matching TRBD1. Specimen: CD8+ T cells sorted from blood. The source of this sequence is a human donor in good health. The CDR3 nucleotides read TGTGCCAGCAGCGTCGGACAGGGGGCTCTTTTAGGCACTAATGAAAAACTGTTTTTT. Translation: CASSVGQGALLGTNEKLFF.